This TCR beta chain stems from a study of OX40 agonist ivuxolimab in advanced cancers. Overall study: With ivuxolimab, an agonistic anti-OX40 (CD134) antibody, patients were treated.

On this clone itself: The antigen is not known.

Germline CDR1 SNHLY, CDR2 FYNNEI. V lost 6 bases and J 1 base, leaving 7 bases between the germline ends. The CDR3 totals 13 residues. Points from the study as a whole: Still undetermined is the antigen specificity of the expanded peripheral T cells. Clonal expansion among partial responders at 0.1-3.0 mg/kg ranked near the lowest.

The data were produced by immunoSEQ multiplex PCR, yet TCRdb's version contains in-frame clones alone and is incomplete. The table lists over 65,000 clones, about 86% of them singletons. This sequence joins TRBV2 and TRBJ1-5, with a weak D call TRBD1 (5 bases). This TCR was recovered from an adult with an advanced solid tumor such as melanoma, head and neck, liver or kidney cancer. The material sequenced was CD4+ or CD8+ T cells sorted from blood, taken in a trial of the OX40 agonist ivuxolimab. CDR3 bases: TGTGCCAGCAGAGGGGACAGCAATCAGCCCCAGCATTTT. Protein product: CASRGDSNQPQHF.